The source of this T cell receptor beta chain is a study of T cell repertoires in cytomegalovirus infection. About the study: The authors relied on CMV epitopes, both recently identified HLA-C-restricted and well-studied HLA-B-restricted.

TCRdb used MiXCR to reprocess the reads, holding one entry per CDR3 protein. Of hundreds of thousands of distinct CDR3 sequences listed, 30% to 40% were seen once; the top ten hold approximately 18%. Turning to this clonotype: Antigen unknown.

V lost 9 bases, J lost 5 bases, and 18 bases stayed unmatched. This CDR3 is built from 16 residues. The germline V gene has CDR1 MNHEY and CDR2 SMNVEV (reference sequence). The sequence was obtained from a human donor in good health (CMV status not recorded). Some clones in this sample may be carry-over from other donors' samples. The material sequenced was cultured PBMCs, taken from culture after CMV antigen stimulation. This sequence joins TRBV27 and TRBJ2-5; TRBD1 matches 7 bases. CDR3 DNA: TGTGCCAGTGAGTTTTTGGAAAGACAGGGCGGGGAGACCCAGTACTTC. Its translation is CASEFLERQGGETQYF.